This TCR beta chain derives from a study of metastatic and nonmetastatic thyroid tumors. Study-wide context: Repertoires from blood and tumor or nodule tissue of malignant and benign thyroid patients were compared.

The CDR3 length is 14 residues. Per the germline V gene, CDR1 is LGHNA and CDR2 is YNFKEQ. No treatment of any kind had been given to any patient before thyroid surgery. Comments on this clone: Antigen unknown. At one end, the junction sequence differs from germline, possibly due to a read error.

Original processing methods: The study built a papillary thyroid cancer distant-metastasis classifier from CDR3 differences across clinicopathological groups. TCRdb re-called clones from the PCR reads using MiXCR. Clone size and V and J calls follow TCRdb, not the original study. In the table there are tens of thousands of clones, roughly 21% of which are singletons. Overall study results and limits: Patients with malignant thyroid tumors reportedly had significantly higher TCR beta diversity than those with benign nodules, in blood and tumor.

The sequence was obtained from a female donor with papillary thyroid cancer or a benign thyroid nodule (not recorded which). Some clones in this sample may be carry-over from other donors' samples. The material sequenced was blood. This chain links TRBV4-2 with TRBJ1-2, with 8 bases matching TRBD1. The CDR3 here is CASSQLQGGSGNNF. The CDR3 DNA sequence: TGTGCCAGCAGCCAGCTACAGGGGGGAAGTGGGAACAACTTC.